This T cell receptor beta chain was obtained from a study of T cell responses to AZD1222 COVID-19 vaccine. Overall study: Second-dose timings of about 4 or about 12 weeks were pooled.

This table comes from immunoSEQ multiplex PCR, and its TCRdb copy is limited to in-frame clones, with some not included. The sample consists of around 160,000 clones, roughly 94% of them appearing once. Overall study findings and caveats: Targets within unmutated variant regions were reportedly found for nearly half of spike-specific TCRs. The donors showed a predominance of white British ancestry and of females, with possible underestimation of clonal diversity.

Germline lookup yields CDR1 SNHLY and CDR2 FYNNEI. The ends lost 6 bases at V and 7 bases at J; junction bases unmatched: 3. The CDR3 loop spans 12 amino acids. A remark on this clone: The antigen remains undetermined.

The source was peripheral blood, collected on day 0 of AZD1222 vaccination. This TCR was sampled from an adult in good health. The gene calls are TRBV2 and TRBJ1-2, with 9 bases that match TRBD1. CDR3 nucleotide sequence: TGTGCCAGCAGGACAGGGGGTCGTGGCTACACCTTC. Amino acids: CASRTGGRGYTF.